The present entry profiles one T cell receptor (beta chain) with its context. This specimen comes from a study of control samples from healthy donors and cancer patients. The CDR3 length is 15 residues. Germline V gene sequence: CDR1 MNHEY, CDR2 SVGAGI. V lost 6 bases and J lost 8; bases outside the gene matches: 10. Libraries were prepared by immunoSEQ multiplex PCR; TCRdb keeps only in-frame clonotypes and omits some of them. The data show over 150,000 clones, around 96% seen once. Specimen: blood. This chain joins TRBV6-5 and TRBJ1-6; TRBD1 agrees at 7 bases. This sequence originates from a man aged 35 to 55 in good health. CDR3 protein: CASRPLTGSHSPLHF. The CDR3 nucleotides read TGTGCCAGCAGACCCTTGACAGGGTCTCATTCACCCCTCCACTTT.